This is a list of T cell receptor beta chains from one sample in a study of T cell responses to AZD1222 COVID-19 vaccine. Repertoires were generated with immunoSEQ multiplex PCR, while TCRdb's copy carries only in-frame clones and drops some. The sample lists about 150,000 clones; roughly nine tenths were seen once. The sequenced sample was peripheral blood, obtained on day 0 of MenACWY control vaccination. Source of these receptors: an adult in good health. CDR3s include the opening cysteine and the closing phenylalanine or tryptophan. The D gene is left open where the match is weak. Size values are once, few and many counts, or a class for expanded clones, and some rows have none.

once TRBJ1-4 NA TRBV9 13 TGTGCCAGCAGTGGGGAAGTAAATGAAAAACTGTTTTTT CASSGEVNEKLFF
NA TRBJ1-3 NA TRBV10-2 12 TGCGCCAGCAGGAAGAACGGAAACACCATATATTTT CASRKNGNTIYF
NA TRBJ1-2 NA TRBV19 16 TGTGCCAGTAGTATAGACCTCGCGGGGACGGTCTATGGCTACACCTTC CASSIDLAGTVYGYTF
once TRBJ1-1 NA TRBV5-4 19 TGTGCCAGCAGCTTGGTGACGTTCCGGGGGGGTTTAATGAACACTGAAGCTTTCTTT CASSLVTFRGGLMNTEAFF
NA TRBJ2-7 TRBD2 TRBV5-6 13 TGTGCCAGCAGCTACGGGAGGACGTACGAGCAGTACTTC CASSYGRTYEQYF
few TRBJ1-2 NA TRBV28 14 TGTGCCAGCAGCTCGTTCGGGGCCAGTAGCGGCTACACCTTC CASSSFGASSGYTF
NA TRBJ2-5 TRBD1 TRBV12-5 15 TGTGCTAGTGGCTCCGGACAGGGGGCCCTTGAGACCCAGTACTTC CASGSGQGALETQYF
NA TRBJ2-7 NA TRBV21-1 16 TGTGCCAGCAGCAAAGCCCCCGGCAAGTTCACCTACGAGCAGTACTTC CASSKAPGKFTYEQYF
few TRBJ2-4 NA TRBV6-1 13 TGTGCCAGCAGTGAAACGGTCAGCAACATTCAGTACTTC CASSETVSNIQYF
NA TRBJ1-5 NA TRBV3-1/TRBV3-2 16 TGTGCCAGCAGCCAAAAATTCAGGTTTAGCAATCAGCCCCAGCATTTT CASSQKFRFSNQPQHF
NA TRBJ2-1 NA TRBV28 14 TGTGCCAGCAAACCGGGCATTACCGGTGATGAGCAGTTCTTC CASKPGITGDEQFF
NA TRBJ2-6 NA TRBV5-4 16 TGTGCCAGCAGCTTGGCGTGGGGTAGTGGGGCCAACGTCCTGACTTTC CASSLAWGSGANVLTF